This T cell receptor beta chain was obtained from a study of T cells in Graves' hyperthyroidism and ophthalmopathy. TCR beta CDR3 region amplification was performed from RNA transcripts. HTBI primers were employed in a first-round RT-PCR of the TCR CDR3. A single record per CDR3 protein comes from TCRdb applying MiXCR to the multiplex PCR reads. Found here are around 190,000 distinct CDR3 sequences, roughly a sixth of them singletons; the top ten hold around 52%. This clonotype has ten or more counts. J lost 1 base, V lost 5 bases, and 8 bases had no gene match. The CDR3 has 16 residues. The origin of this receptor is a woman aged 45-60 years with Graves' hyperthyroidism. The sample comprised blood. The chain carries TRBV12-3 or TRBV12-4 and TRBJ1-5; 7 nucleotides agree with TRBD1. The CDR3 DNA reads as TGTGCCAGCAGTCCGCACAACAGGGGAAGCAATCAGCCCCAGCATTTT. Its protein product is CASSPHNRGSNQPQHF.